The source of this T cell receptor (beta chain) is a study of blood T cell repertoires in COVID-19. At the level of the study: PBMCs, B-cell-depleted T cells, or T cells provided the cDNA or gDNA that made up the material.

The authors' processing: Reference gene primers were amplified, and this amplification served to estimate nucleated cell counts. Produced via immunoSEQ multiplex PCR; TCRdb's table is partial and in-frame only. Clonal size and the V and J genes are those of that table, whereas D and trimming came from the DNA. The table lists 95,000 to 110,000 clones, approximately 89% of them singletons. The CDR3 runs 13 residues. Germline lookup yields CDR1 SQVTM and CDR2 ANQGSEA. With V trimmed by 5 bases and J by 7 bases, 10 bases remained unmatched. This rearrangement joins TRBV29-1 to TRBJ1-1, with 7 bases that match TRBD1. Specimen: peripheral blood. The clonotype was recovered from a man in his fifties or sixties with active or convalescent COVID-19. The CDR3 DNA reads TGCAGCGTTATCTCCACGGGACAGCTTGAAGCTTTCTTT. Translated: CSVISTGQLEAFF.